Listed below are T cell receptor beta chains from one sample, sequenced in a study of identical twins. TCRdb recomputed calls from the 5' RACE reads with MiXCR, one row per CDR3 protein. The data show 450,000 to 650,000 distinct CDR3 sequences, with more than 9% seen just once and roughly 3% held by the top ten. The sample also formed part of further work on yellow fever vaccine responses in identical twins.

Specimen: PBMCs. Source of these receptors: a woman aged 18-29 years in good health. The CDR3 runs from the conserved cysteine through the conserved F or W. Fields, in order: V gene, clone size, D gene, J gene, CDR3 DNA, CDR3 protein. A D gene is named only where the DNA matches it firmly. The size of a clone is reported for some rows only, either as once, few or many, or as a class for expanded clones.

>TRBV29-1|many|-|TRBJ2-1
TGCAGCGTTCTACTGTGGGGGCTAGCGAAGTTCAATGAGCAGTTCTTC
CSVLLWGLAKFNEQFF
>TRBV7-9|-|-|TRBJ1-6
TGTGCCACCGGTGGGGCCGGGGCAGCTAATTCACCCCTCCACTTT
CATGGAGAANSPLHF
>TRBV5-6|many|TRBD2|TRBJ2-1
TGTGCCAGCAGCTTGGCCGGGCCGGCGGGAGATGAGCAGTTCTTC
CASSLAGPAGDEQFF
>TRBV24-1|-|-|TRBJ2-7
TGTGCCACCAGTGGGGTGAGGGAGGATTACAATGAGCAGTACTTC
CATSGVREDYNEQYF
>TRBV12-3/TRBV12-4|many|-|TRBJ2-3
TGTGCCAGCAGCCCTCTCGACGGGACACAAGATACGCAGTATTTT
CASSPLDGTQDTQYF
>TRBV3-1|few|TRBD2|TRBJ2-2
TGTGCCAGCAGCCAAGACCGGGGACTAGCGGGAGGGCCCTGGACCGGGGAGCTGTTTTTT
CASSQDRGLAGGPWTGELFF
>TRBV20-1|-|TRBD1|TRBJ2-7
TGCAGTGCTCCGGGACAGGACTCCTACGAGCAGTACTTC
CSAPGQDSYEQYF
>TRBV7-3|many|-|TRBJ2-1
TGTGCCAGCAGCTTACTGGCCAGCTCCTACAATGAGCAGTTCTTC
CASSLLASSYNEQFF
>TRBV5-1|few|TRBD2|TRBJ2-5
TGCGCCAGCAGCTCCCTTGCTAGCGGGGGAGAGACCCAGTACTTC
CASSSLASGGETQYF
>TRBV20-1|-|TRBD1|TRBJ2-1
TGCAGTGCTAGCGGGGACAGCTCCTACAATGAGCAGTTCTTC
CSASGDSSYNEQFF
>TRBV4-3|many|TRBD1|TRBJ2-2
TGCGCCAGCAGCCCTGGGACAGGGGACACCGGGGAGCTGTTTTTT
CASSPGTGDTGELFF
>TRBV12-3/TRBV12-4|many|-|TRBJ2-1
TGTGCCAGCACCTCTATCGGGACGGGCTCCTACAATGAGCAGTTCTTC
CASTSIGTGSYNEQFF
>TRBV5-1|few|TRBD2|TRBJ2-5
TGCGCCAGCAGCTTGGGGACTAGAGCGGGTCAACAAGAGACCCAGTACTTC
CASSLGTRAGQQETQYF
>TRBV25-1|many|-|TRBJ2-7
TGTGCCAGCAGTGAGGCGACCCCCTACGAGCAGTACTTC
CASSEATPYEQYF